This TCR beta chain was captured in a study of T cells in Graves' hyperthyroidism and ophthalmopathy (dated by TCRdb to between 2017 and 2020). Describing the broader study: Peripheral blood was sampled at the time of initial diagnosis, prior to any treatment. TCR V-J signatures able to tell the groups apart were searched for in a discovery cohort of some 100 patients, of whom over 40 had Graves' ophthalmopathy and 55 to 65 had stable Graves' hyperthyroidism. An independent validation cohort of fewer than 20 hyperthyroidism patients and 15 or so patients who later progressed to ophthalmopathy tested prospective prediction of ophthalmopathy. The roughly 100 discovery patients were randomly divided into training and test sets at a 7:3 ratio. In about 6 Graves' hyperthyroidism patients, the study also compared T-cell repertoires from thyroid tissue with T-cell repertoires from blood. Once sampling was done, hyperthyroidism patients were given methimazole at a starting dose of 30 mg daily, whereas ophthalmopathy patients were given high-dose intravenous methylprednisolone. The paper describes TCR Vbeta CDR3 sequencing of more than 120 peripheral blood samples, made up of 43 ophthalmopathy patients, over 70 hyperthyroidism patients and 17 progressor patients.

TCR beta CDR3 regions were amplified from RNA transcripts. The TCR CDR3 was subjected to a first round of RT-PCR using the HTBI primer set and the Qiagen OneStep RT-PCR kit. Libraries were constructed in a second round of multiplex PCR, after which size selection and purification were performed. Paired-end sequencing of the libraries was performed with 100 bp reads on an Illumina HiSeq2000. The authors' pipeline ran thus. SOAPnuke was used to process the raw data, throwing out any read that contained adapters or uncalled bases, had a mean Phred below 15, or lacked an exact constant-primer or identifier match. COPE v1.2.5 was used to merge high-quality paired reads, and clonotypes were defined as unique nucleotide sequences. MiTCR v1.1 was used to align clonotypes to the IMGT TRBV, TRBD and TRBJ reference segments. Only V-J combinations with frequency above 0.0001, covering 98% to 99.2% of repertoires, were analysed. A TCS score was defined as the ratio between F50 (clonal expansion) and ExV (chaos), using BLOSUM62-based TCRdist between CDR3 peptides within each V-J. Welch's t-statistics and random forest reduced some 510 V-J features to roughly 13, which were used in a naive Bayes classifier (R e1071). The public reads were run again by TCRdb, first through fastp at Q25 and then through MiXCR, and only productive beta chains were kept. Rows with one shared CDR3 protein collapse into an entry with the most common genes and DNA. TCRdb's processing, not the authors' own work, is the source of the V and J calls. The sample table shows about 590,000 distinct CDR3 sequences, and 15% to 19% are seen once. Under 8% of the sample belongs to the ten largest clones.

This clonotype was seen ten or more times. Its cognate antigen has yet to be identified. One base away there is no much larger clone; base qualities are not given. Germline trimming amounts to 3 bases on V and 0 bases on J, with 2 as the count of junction bases outside the gene matches. The CDR3 holds 15 amino acids from the cysteine to the phenylalanine. The entry retains the CDR3 DNA only, 45 bases that are in frame from base 1. The germline V gene specifies SGHAT as CDR1 and FQNNGV as CDR2. Overall study outcomes, separate from this receptor: Most expanded thyroid clonotypes (frequency above 0.001) were also found in blood, which suggests that blood repertoires may mirror thyroid immune responses. Ophthalmopathy was separated from stable hyperthyroidism by a 13 V-J signature model, with roughly 88% sensitivity and roughly 84% specificity obtained in cross-validation and 80%/75% obtained in testing. During validation, the model predicted progression to ophthalmopathy a median of around 7 months ahead of onset, with approximately 71% sensitivity and 72.22% specificity. No statistical method was used to set the sample size in advance, and investigators knew the group allocation.

A patient counted as having stable Graves' hyperthyroidism if no progression to ophthalmopathy occurred over 18 months of follow-up. Hyperthyroidism patients were newly diagnosed, had a disease duration of under 2 months, and were aged 18 to 65 years. Exclusion was applied to patients with uncontrolled infections, other autoimmune diseases, pregnancy or lactation. Diagnoses relied on clinical symptoms, serum thyroxine and TRAb, thyroid ultrasound and orbital computed tomography. Ficoll-Paque density gradient centrifugation was used to isolate PBMCs from around 10 ml of fresh peripheral blood. Trizol reagent was used to extract total RNA, and RNA quality was then checked on an Agilent 2100 Bioanalyzer.

The sample taken for sequencing was blood. Rearrangement joined TRBV11-2 to TRBJ2-3, and 8 bases in between align with TRBD2. This receptor was identified in a woman in her 30s with Graves' hyperthyroidism. For the CDR3, the sequence is CASSLGLVSTDTQYF. The nucleotides are TGTGCCAGCAGCTTGGGACTAGTCAGCACAGATACGCAGTATTTT.